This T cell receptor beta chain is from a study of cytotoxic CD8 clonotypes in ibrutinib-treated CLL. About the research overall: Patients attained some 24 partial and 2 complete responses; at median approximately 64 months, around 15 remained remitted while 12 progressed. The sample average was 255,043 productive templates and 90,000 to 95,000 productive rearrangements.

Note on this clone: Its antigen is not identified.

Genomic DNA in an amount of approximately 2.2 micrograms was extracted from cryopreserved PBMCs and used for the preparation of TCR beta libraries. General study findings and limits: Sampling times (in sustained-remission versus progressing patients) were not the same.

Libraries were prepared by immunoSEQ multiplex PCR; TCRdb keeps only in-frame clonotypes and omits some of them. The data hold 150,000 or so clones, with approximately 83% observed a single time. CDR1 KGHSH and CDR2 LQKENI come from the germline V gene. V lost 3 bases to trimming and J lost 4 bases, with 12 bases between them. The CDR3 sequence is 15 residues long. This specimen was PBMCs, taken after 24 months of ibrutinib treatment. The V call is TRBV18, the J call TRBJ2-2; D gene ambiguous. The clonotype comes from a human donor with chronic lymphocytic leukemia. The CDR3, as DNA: TGTGCCAGCTCACCGGCCGGGCCCATCACCGGGGAGCTGTTTTTT. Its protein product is CASSPAGPITGELFF.